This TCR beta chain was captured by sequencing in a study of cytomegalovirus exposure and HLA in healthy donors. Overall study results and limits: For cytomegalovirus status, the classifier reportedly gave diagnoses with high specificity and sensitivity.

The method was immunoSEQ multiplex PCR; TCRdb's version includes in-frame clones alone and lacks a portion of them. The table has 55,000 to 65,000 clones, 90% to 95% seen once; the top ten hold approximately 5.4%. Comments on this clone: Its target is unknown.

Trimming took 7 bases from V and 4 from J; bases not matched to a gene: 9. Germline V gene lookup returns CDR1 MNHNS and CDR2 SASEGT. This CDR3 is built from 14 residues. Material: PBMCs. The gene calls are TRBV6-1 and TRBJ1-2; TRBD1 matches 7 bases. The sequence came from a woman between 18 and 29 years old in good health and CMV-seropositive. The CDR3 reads CASTPADRLYGYTF. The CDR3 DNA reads TGTGCCAGCACCCCGGCGGACAGGCTCTATGGCTACACCTTC.